This is a list of T cell receptor beta chains from one sample in a study of memory CD4+ T cells and cytomegalovirus serostatus. Measured with immunoSEQ multiplex PCR; TCRdb has only the in-frame clones, and not every one. The sample carries tens of thousands of clones, roughly 83% recorded once. The sequenced material came from memory CD4+ T cells from blood. The source of these receptors is an adult in good health and CMV-seronegative. Both conserved end residues are trimmed from each CDR3. The D gene is left open where the match is weak. Rows may omit the clone size; those that give it use once, few, many or a size class.

. TRBD1 TRBJ1-1 TRBV10-3 AISESLPEQGRAF
. . . TRBV5-4 ATQRRDSYEQY
. . TRBJ1-6 TRBV5-4 ASSYDRSYNSPLH
. . TRBJ1-2 TRBV5-6 ASSLGGNGGYT
. . TRBJ2-7 TRBV5-4 ASSPRTPAGEQY
. TRBD1 TRBJ2-7 TRBV12-5 ASVATGASYEQY
. . TRBJ2-7 TRBV10-2 ASNEGSGREQY
. . TRBJ2-7 TRBV11-3 ASSVTGEQY
. TRBD2 TRBJ2-2 TRBV4-1 ASSRSLAGATGELF
. TRBD2 TRBJ2-1 TRBV5-6 ASSLLAAGSYNEQF
. TRBD2 TRBJ2-7 TRBV7-2 ASSPGTSVLGQY
. . TRBJ2-1 TRBV6-1 ASSTQRIKQF
. . TRBJ1-2 TRBV6-1 ASSDRTPYGYT
. . TRBJ2-1 TRBV7-2 ASSPPSGRPYNEQF
. TRBD1 . TRBV4-2 ASSQGRGLYEQY
. . TRBJ2-2 TRBV11-3 ASRASDTGELF
. . TRBJ1-4 TRBV4-1 ASSQARQAGGKLF
. TRBD2 TRBJ2-5 TRBV7-2 ASSSSSGRGETQY
. . TRBJ2-1 TRBV15 ATSRELRGSEQF
. TRBD2 TRBJ2-5 TRBV7-7 ASSPDLAGSEETQY
. . TRBJ2-2 TRBV5-1 ASSLAAGTLNTGELF
medium-sized . TRBJ2-4 TRBV7-7 ASSSPYRDQNIQY
. . TRBJ2-7 TRBV28 ASSLGTSYEQY
. TRBD2 TRBJ2-4 TRBV4-1 ASSQGFMRGGLAVAKNIQY
. . TRBJ1-1 TRBV7-2 ASSLYAEYTEAF
. . TRBJ1-1 TRBV5-4 ASSPPGRRPEAF
. TRBD2 TRBJ2-1 TRBV29-1 SVELPPGLAGVDEQF
once TRBD1 TRBJ1-1 TRBV13 ASSFDREESEAF
. . TRBJ2-1 TRBV30 AWSVGTGRSQF
. TRBD2 TRBJ2-7 TRBV4-3 ASSHREGYEQY
few . TRBJ2-5 TRBV7-2 ASSLAPWETQY
. . TRBJ2-3 TRBV19 ASTPDSLSTDTQY
. TRBD1 TRBJ2-7 TRBV5-6 ASSVPGQVQVEQY
. . TRBJ2-7 TRBV7-9 ASDRGSYEQY
once . TRBJ1-1 TRBV6-5 ASSYSGVIDTEAF
. . TRBJ2-3 TRBV7-9 ASSPLADTQY
once TRBD1 TRBJ2-4 TRBV30 AWSEGAGTNIQY
. TRBD1 TRBJ2-2 TRBV28 ASSIIQGPGELF
. . TRBJ1-3 TRBV6-5 ASTSAETGNTIY
. TRBD2 TRBJ2-2 TRBV6-5 ASSGDSGRPGELF
few . TRBJ1-1 TRBV10-1 ASRRRVKEWSDTEAF
. TRBD2 TRBJ2-3 TRBV5-4 ASIEGLGADTQY
. TRBD2 TRBJ2-1 TRBV11-3 ASSTSPRRLAGVVDEQF
. TRBD1 TRBJ1-2 TRBV7-9 ASSYDDRGYGYT
. . TRBJ2-6 TRBV5-6 ASSSEGSSGANVLT
. TRBD1 TRBJ2-1 TRBV6-5 ASRAGTGLDEQF
. . TRBJ2-5 TRBV29-1 SVPTGETQY
. TRBD1 TRBJ2-5 TRBV18 ASSDRGETQY
. TRBD2 TRBJ2-3 TRBV7-7 ASGLGLAGVDTQY